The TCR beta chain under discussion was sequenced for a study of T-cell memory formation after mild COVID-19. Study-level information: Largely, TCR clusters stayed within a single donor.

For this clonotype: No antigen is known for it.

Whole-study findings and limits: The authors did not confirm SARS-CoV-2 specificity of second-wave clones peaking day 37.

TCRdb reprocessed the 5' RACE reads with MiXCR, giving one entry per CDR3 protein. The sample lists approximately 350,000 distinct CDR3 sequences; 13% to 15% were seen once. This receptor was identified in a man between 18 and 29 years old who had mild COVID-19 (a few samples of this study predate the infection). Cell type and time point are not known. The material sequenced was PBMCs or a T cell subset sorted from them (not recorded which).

CDR3 DNA sequence: TGTGCCAGCAGCTTAGGAGCAGGGCCCTCATCCCAGCCCCAGCATTTT. Residues: CASSLGAGPSSQPQHF. The rearrangement links TRBV7-6 to TRBJ1-5, with D perhaps matching TRBD1 (5 bases). CDR3 length: 16 amino acids. Trimming removed 1 base from V and 7 bases from J, with 17 bases in between. Per germline, CDR1 SGHVS and CDR2 FNYEAQ.